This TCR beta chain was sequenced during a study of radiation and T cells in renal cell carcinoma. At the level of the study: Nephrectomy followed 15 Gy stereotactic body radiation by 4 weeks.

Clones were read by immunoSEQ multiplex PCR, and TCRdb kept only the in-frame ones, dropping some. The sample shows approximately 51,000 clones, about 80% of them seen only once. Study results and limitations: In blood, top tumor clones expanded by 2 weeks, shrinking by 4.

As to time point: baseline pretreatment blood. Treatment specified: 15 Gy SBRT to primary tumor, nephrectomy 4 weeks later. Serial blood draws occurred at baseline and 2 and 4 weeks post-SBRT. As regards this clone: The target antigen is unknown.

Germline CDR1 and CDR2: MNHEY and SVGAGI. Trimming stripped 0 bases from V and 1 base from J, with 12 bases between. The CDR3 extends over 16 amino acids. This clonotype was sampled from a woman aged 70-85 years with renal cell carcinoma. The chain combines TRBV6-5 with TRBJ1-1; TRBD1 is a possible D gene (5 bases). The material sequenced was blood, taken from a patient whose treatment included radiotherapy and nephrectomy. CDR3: CASSYSISRANTEAFF. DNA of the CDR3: TGTGCCAGCAGTTACTCGATATCCAGGGCGAACACTGAAGCTTTCTTT.